This is a list of T cell receptor beta chains from one sample in a study of PD-1 blockade in classical Hodgkin lymphoma. The data were produced by immunoSEQ multiplex PCR, yet TCRdb's version contains in-frame clones alone and is incomplete. This table has roughly 90,000 clones, approximately 86% appearing once. The sample here was peripheral blood mononuclear cells (PBMCs), taken before the fourth cycle of nivolumab. The receptors were sampled from a human donor with classical Hodgkin lymphoma. Both conserved end residues are part of each CDR3. A D gene is named only where the DNA matches it firmly. Clone size is shown for a subset of rows, as once, few, many or a class of expanded clone.

J,V,size,D,CDR3,DNA
TRBJ2-3,TRBV6-4,.,.,CASSDSRTYSTDTQYF,TGTGCCAGCAGTGACTCGAGGACTTATAGCACAGATACGCAGTATTTT
TRBJ2-7,TRBV7-2,.,TRBD1,CASSLPQGDRLEQYF,TGTGCCAGCAGCTTACCCCAGGGGGACCGGCTCGAGCAGTACTTC
TRBJ2-3,TRBV5-6,.,.,CASSLGGIGTQYF,TGTGCCAGCAGCTTGGGGGGGATTGGCACGCAGTATTTT
TRBJ2-4,TRBV5-4,.,TRBD2,CASSLRGGGKNIQYF,TGTGCCAGCAGCTTACGCGGGGGGGGCAAAAACATTCAGTACTTC
TRBJ2-7,TRBV5-8,.,.,CASSLGYSYEQYF,TGTGCCAGCAGCCTTGGGTATTCCTACGAGCAGTACTTC
TRBJ1-2,TRBV28,.,.,CASTQGSPNYGYTF,TGTGCCAGCACCCAGGGGTCTCCTAACTATGGCTACACCTTC
TRBJ2-7,TRBV7-2,.,.,CASSLGDLGEQYF,TGTGCCAGCAGCTTAGGTGACCTGGGCGAGCAGTACTTC
TRBJ1-3,TRBV13,.,.,CASSLGGRSSGNTIYF,TGTGCCAGCAGCTTAGGGGGCCGTAGCTCTGGAAACACCATATATTTT
TRBJ2-2,TRBV4-1,.,.,CASSPRGGAGELFF,TGCGCCAGCAGCCCTCGAGGTGGGGCCGGGGAGCTGTTTTTT
TRBJ1-1,TRBV19,.,TRBD1,CASSVKTGGVEAFF,TGTGCCAGTAGTGTGAAGACAGGGGGTGTTGAAGCTTTCTTT
TRBJ2-3,TRBV14,.,.,CASSQRGGTDTQYF,TGTGCCAGCAGCCAAAGAGGGGGCACAGATACGCAGTATTTT
TRBJ2-1,TRBV7-9,.,TRBD1,CASSQTGTEYNEQFF,TGTGCCAGCAGCCAAACCGGGACAGAGTACAATGAGCAGTTCTTC
TRBJ2-7,TRBV6-1,.,TRBD2,CASSDPGLADYEQYF,TGTGCCAGCAGTGATCCGGGACTAGCAGACTACGAGCAGTACTTC
TRBJ2-2,TRBV5-4,.,TRBD2,CASSLVGTSGTGELFF,TGTGCCAGCAGCTTGGTGGGGACTAGCGGGACCGGGGAGCTGTTTTTT
TRBJ2-2,TRBV6-5,.,TRBD1,CASSYQGVSGELFF,TGTGCCAGCAGTTACCAGGGGGTTAGCGGGGAGCTGTTTTTT
TRBJ2-7,TRBV7-2,.,.,CASSLDGSGVYEQYF,TGTGCCAGCAGCTTAGATGGTTCGGGAGTATACGAGCAGTACTTC
TRBJ1-2,TRBV10-3,.,.,CATTPEVSGGYTF,TGTGCCACCACTCCGGAGGTATCAGGGGGCTACACCTTC
TRBJ2-1,TRBV19,.,TRBD2,CASNLLGLAENEQFF,TGTGCCAGTAACCTTCTCGGACTAGCGGAGAATGAGCAGTTCTTC
TRBJ2-1,TRBV7-2,.,TRBD2,CASSSQASGSRGFF,TGTGCCAGCAGCTCCCAGGCTAGCGGGAGTCGGGGTTTCTTC
TRBJ1-1,TRBV30,few,.,CAWSVLSGEAFF,TGTGCCTGGAGTGTACTTAGTGGTGAAGCTTTCTTT
TRBJ2-7,TRBV6-1,.,TRBD1,CASSEPTPGGYEQYF,TGTGCCAGCAGTGAACCGACCCCAGGGGGCTACGAGCAGTACTTC
TRBJ1-4,TRBV29-1,.,.,CSVQRSANEKLFF,TGCAGCGTCCAACGAAGTGCGAATGAAAAACTGTTTTTT
TRBJ2-2,TRBV5-1,.,.,CASSQTGNTGELFF,TGCGCCAGCAGCCAGACGGGGAACACCGGGGAGCTGTTTTTT
TRBJ2-7,TRBV19,.,TRBD1,CASSPPPWTGGFNEQYF,TGTGCCAGTAGTCCACCCCCCTGGACAGGGGGCTTTAACGAGCAGTACTTC
TRBJ1-2,TRBV6-1,.,.,CASNGQLGYTF,TGTGCCAGCAACGGACAGCTTGGCTACACCTTC
TRBJ2-2,TRBV6-5,few,TRBD2,CASSYEGSGGTGELFF,TGTGCCAGCAGTTACGAGGGTAGCGGGGGCACCGGGGAGCTGTTTTTT
TRBJ2-1,TRBV7-8,.,TRBD2,CASSRGLARYNEQFF,TGTGCCAGCAGCCGCGGACTAGCGAGATACAATGAGCAGTTCTTC
TRBJ1-1,TRBV28,once,.,CASSPEGSNTEAFF,TGTGCCAGCAGTCCGGAGGGGTCGAACACTGAAGCTTTCTTT
TRBJ1-1,TRBV4-2,.,.,CASSQDFRQNTEAFF,TGTGCCAGCAGCCAAGATTTCCGGCAGAACACTGAAGCTTTCTTT
TRBJ2-7,TRBV30,.,.,CAWSLKGGTALYEQYF,TGTGCCTGGAGTCTTAAGGGTGGGACTGCCCTCTACGAGCAGTACTTC
TRBJ1-5,TRBV15,.,TRBD1,CATSDPQGANFQPQHF,TGTGCCACCAGCGACCCCCAGGGGGCGAACTTCCAGCCCCAGCATTTT
TRBJ2-4,TRBV14,.,TRBD2,CASSQDLTGTSGARRNIQYF,TGTGCCAGCAGCCAAGATCTTACCGGGACTAGCGGAGCTCGGCGGAACATTCAGTACTTC
TRBJ2-5,TRBV19,.,TRBD2,CASSETSGSRGTQYF,TGTGCCAGTAGTGAGACTAGCGGGTCTCGAGGGACCCAGTACTTC
TRBJ2-7,TRBV14,.,.,CASSPLTIVDEQYF,TGTGCCAGCAGCCCATTGACTATCGTGGACGAGCAGTACTTC
TRBJ1-5,TRBV6-5,.,TRBD1,CASLGQGAFQPQHF,TGTGCCAGCCTCGGACAGGGGGCTTTTCAGCCCCAGCATTTT
TRBJ1-5,TRBV19,few,.,CASGRPQVEQPQHF,TGTGCCAGTGGGAGGCCCCAAGTGGAACAGCCCCAGCATTTT
TRBJ2-5,TRBV9,.,TRBD2,CASSVSHRGSWGGRVRETQYF,TGTGCCAGCAGCGTTAGCCATAGAGGCTCCTGGGGCGGGAGAGTTCGAGAGACCCAGTACTTC
TRBJ1-3,TRBV9,once,.,CASSVVSGTISGNTIYF,TGTGCCAGCAGCGTAGTTTCGGGAACAATCTCTGGAAACACCATATATTTT
TRBJ2-1,TRBV7-2,.,TRBD2,CASSPRQRGYNEQFF,TGTGCCAGCAGCCCACGGCAGCGGGGGTACAATGAGCAGTTCTTC
TRBJ2-1,TRBV5-1,.,TRBD2,CASRGLAGGDEQFF,TGCGCCAGCAGAGGACTAGCGGGAGGAGATGAGCAGTTCTTC
TRBJ2-1,TRBV10-3,.,.,CAISERRDTEQFF,TGTGCCATCAGTGAGCGGAGGGACACTGAGCAGTTCTTC
TRBJ2-5,TRBV10-3,.,.,CAISEYRETQYF,TGTGCCATCAGTGAATACAGGGAGACCCAGTACTTC